Listed here are 11 T cell receptor beta chains from one sample, sequenced in a study of T cell responses to AZD1222 COVID-19 vaccine. The repertoire was sequenced with immunoSEQ multiplex PCR; TCRdb's copy has only in-frame clones and lacks some. The sample yields some 120,000 clones, more than 85% seen once. The sequencing here drew on peripheral blood, taken on day 0 of AZD1222 vaccination. The receptors derive from an adult in good health.

The CDR3 region has the DNA TGCGCCAGCAGCCAAGGCTGGACAGGGGATGAGACCCAGTACTTC. This sequence encodes CASSQGWTGDETQYF. The chain recombines TRBV4-3 with TRBJ2-5; the match to TRBD1 covers 9 bases. V trimming: 1 base; J trimming: 5 bases; junction bases outside the gene matches: 5. The CDR3 spans 15 residues. Germline loops: CDR1 LGHNA, CDR2 YSLEER.

This chain links TRBV19 with TRBJ2-1; D may be TRBD1 or TRBD2 (5 bases each). CDR1 LNHDA and CDR2 SQIVND come from the germline V gene (reference sequence). Trimming removed 3 bases from V and 3 bases from J, with 9 bases in between. The CDR3 totals 14 residues. Written as DNA, the CDR3 is TGTGCCAGTAGTATCTCGGGGCTCTACAATGAGCAGTTCTTC. Amino acid sequence: CASSISGLYNEQFF. The full variable domain, with the rest looked up from reference TRBV19 and TRBJ2-1, is DGGITQSPKYLFRKEGQNVTLSCEQNLNHDAMYWYRQDPGQGLRLIYYSQIVNDFQKGDIAEGYSVSREKKESFPLTVTSAQKNPTAFYLCASSISGLYNEQFFGPGTRLTVL.

This chain connects TRBV18 to TRBJ2-1; TRBD1 agrees at 7 bases. Per the germline V gene, CDR1 is KGHSH and CDR2 is LQKENI. V shed 6 bases, J shed 3 bases, and the junction held 8 bases outside the gene matches. This CDR3 is 15 amino acids long. The CDR3 nucleotides are TGTGCCAGCTCCCCCACAGACAGGGTCTACAATGAGCAGTTCTTC. Amino acids: CASSPTDRVYNEQFF.

The J gene is TRBJ2-1, the V gene TRBV9; the D is unclear. V was clipped by 0 bases and J by 10 bases, with 8 bases between them. CDR3 length: 12 residues. Germline CDR1 reads SGDLS; CDR2 reads YYNGEE. The CDR3 region has the DNA TGTGCCAGCAGCGTAGGCCCCGGAGAGCAGTTCTTC. Translating gives CASSVGPGEQFF. Together with reference TRBV9 and TRBJ2-1, the CDR3 gives the full variable domain: DSGVTQTPKHLITATGQRVTLRCSPRSGDLSVYWYQQSLDQGLQFLIQYYNGEERAKGNILERFSAQQFPDLHSELNLSSLELGDSALYFCASSVGPGEQFFGPGTRLTVL.

V usage is TRBV14 and J usage is TRBJ1-1; maybe TRBD1 (5 bases). V was shortened by 4 bases and J by 4 bases, with 16 bases between the two germline ends. The CDR3 covers 15 residues. Per the germline V gene, CDR1 is SGHDN and CDR2 is FVKESK. The CDR3 coding sequence is TGTGCCAGCAGCCGACTGGCAGGGCAAGGCACTGAAGCTTTCTTT. It is translated as CASSRLAGQGTEAFF.

The chain carries TRBV7-8 and TRBJ2-7; perhaps TRBD1 as D (6 bases). V lost 1 base and J 2 bases, leaving 6 bases between the germline ends. This CDR3 has 13 residues. Looked up from germline, CDR1 is SGHVS and CDR2 is FQNEAQ. CDR3 residues: CASSLGGPYEQYF. The CDR3 DNA reads TGTGCCAGCAGCTTAGGGGGGCCCTACGAGCAGTACTTC.

The chain is built from TRBV7-9 and TRBJ2-7; tentative D call: TRBD1 (6 bases). Germline V gene sequence: CDR1 SEHNR, CDR2 FQNEAQ (reference sequence). V was cut by 1 base and J by 2 bases, with 15 bases left in between. The CDR3 has 16 amino acids. CDR3 amino acids: CASSLEEQGIPYEQYF. The CDR3 bases are TGTGCCAGCAGCTTAGAGGAGCAGGGGATACCCTACGAGCAGTACTTC. Based on the CDR3 plus reference TRBV7-9 and TRBJ2-7, the full variable domain is DTGVSQNPRHKITKRGQNVTFRCDPISEHNRLYWYRQTLGQGPEFLTYFQNEAQLEKSRLLSDRFSAERPKGSFSTLEIQRTEQGDSAMYLCASSLEEQGIPYEQYFGPGTRLTVT.

V gene TRBV29-1 combines with J gene TRBJ1-2; D is ambiguous. Trimming stripped 6 bases from V and 2 bases from J, with 16 bases between. The CDR3 contains 14 residues. Germline values: CDR1 SQVTM, CDR2 ANQGSEA. CDR3 in amino acids: CSVWARGGNYGYTF. The CDR3 DNA is TGCAGCGTCTGGGCCCGGGGTGGGAACTATGGCTACACCTTC. Looking up the rest from reference TRBV29-1 and TRBJ1-2 gives the full variable domain: SAVISQKPSRDICQRGTSLTIQCQVDSQVTMMFWYRQQPGQSLTLIATANQGSEATYESGFVIDKFPISRPNLTFSTLTVSNMSPEDSSIYLCSVWARGGNYGYTFGSGTRLTVV.

This rearrangement joins TRBV2 to TRBJ1-5; D possibly corresponds to TRBD1 (5 bases). The length of the CDR3 is 14 residues. Trimming shortened V by 3 bases and J by 5 bases, and 11 bases separated the two germline ends. Germline lookup yields CDR1 SNHLY and CDR2 FYNNEI. The CDR3 nucleotides are TGTGCCAGCAGTGATGTGGTGGGGGATCAGCCCCAGCATTTT. The encoded protein is CASSDVVGDQPQHF.

The rearrangement links TRBV24-1 to TRBJ1-2, with D possibly TRBD1 on 5 matching bases. CDR1 and CDR2 from the germline V gene are KGHDR and SFDVKD. This CDR3 is built from 15 residues. Trimming left V 3 bases short and J 0 bases short, with 10 bases between. This CDR3 reads CATSDPDRANYGYTF. The CDR3 nucleotides are TGTGCCACCAGTGATCCCGACAGAGCTAACTATGGCTACACCTTC.

The genes are TRBV19 and TRBJ1-1; D is undetermined. This CDR3 comprises 11 residues. The germline V and J ends were trimmed by 5 bases and 6 bases, with 7 bases remaining between them. Germline CDR1 and CDR2: LNHDA and SQIVND (reference sequence). The CDR3 coding sequence is TGTGCCAGTAGTTTAGGCTCTGAAGCTTTCTTT. Its protein is CASSLGSEAFF. The full variable domain, its missing parts supplied by reference TRBV19 and TRBJ1-1, is DGGITQSPKYLFRKEGQNVTLSCEQNLNHDAMYWYRQDPGQGLRLIYYSQIVNDFQKGDIAEGYSVSREKKESFPLTVTSAQKNPTAFYLCASSLGSEAFFGQGTRLTVV.